A selection of T cell receptor beta chains follows, all from one sample in a study of CD8 T cells in ankylosing spondylitis. In TCRdb, the 5' RACE reads were re-called with MiXCR into one record per CDR3 protein. The table records around 280,000 distinct CDR3 sequences, roughly 20% of them present only once. The specimen sequenced was blood, either unsorted or a sorted T cell fraction (not recorded which). These receptors were collected from a male donor with ankylosing spondylitis or in good health (not recorded which). CDR3s include the opening cysteine and the closing phenylalanine or tryptophan. The D gene is left open where the match is weak. Size is stated for part of the rows, as once, few or many counts, or as a class when the clone is expanded.

clone_size	d_call	v_call	j_call	cdr3_aa	cdr3_nt
-	-	TRBV20-1	TRBJ1-1	CSATSRGVNTEAFF	TGCAGTGCTACATCCAGGGGCGTGAACACTGAAGCTTTCTTT
-	-	TRBV5-4	TRBJ1-3	CASSLDWGTGNTIYF	TGTGCCAGCAGCTTGGACTGGGGAACTGGAAACACCATATATTTT
few	-	TRBV29-1	TRBJ2-3	CSGAVRTDTQYF	TGCAGCGGGGCGGTTCGGACAGATACGCAGTATTTT
-	-	TRBV20-1	TRBJ1-1	CSATKAPNTEAFF	TGCAGTGCTACTAAGGCACCGAACACTGAAGCTTTCTTT
-	-	TRBV5-1	TRBJ2-5	CASSLFGGETQYF	TGCGCCAGCAGCTTGTTCGGCGGGGAGACCCAGTACTTC
few	-	TRBV20-1	TRBJ2-3	CSARVSATDTQYF	TGCAGTGCTAGAGTGTCGGCCACAGATACGCAGTATTTT
-	TRBD2	TRBV28	TRBJ2-1	CASRTSGYNEQFF	TGTGCCAGCAGGACTAGCGGGTACAATGAGCAGTTCTTC
few	-	TRBV28	TRBJ2-3	CASSPITSTDTQYF	TGTGCCAGCAGTCCGATTACTAGCACAGATACGCAGTATTTT
-	-	TRBV7-2	TRBJ2-5	CASSLQGSDQYF	TGTGCCAGCAGCTTACAGGGGAGCGACCAGTACTTC
-	-	TRBV27	TRBJ2-1	CASSFRTLSNEQFF	TGTGCCAGCAGTTTCCGGACCTTGAGTAATGAGCAGTTCTTC
-	-	TRBV24-1	TRBJ2-3	CATSDPHRAHTDTQYF	TGTGCCACCAGTGACCCGCACAGGGCTCACACAGATACGCAGTATTTT
-	-	TRBV28	TRBJ1-2	CASSSRGGGRPYGYTF	TGTGCCAGCAGTTCGAGGGGGGGCGGCAGACCCTATGGCTACACCTTC
few	-	TRBV12-3/TRBV12-4	TRBJ2-2	CASSFREPTGELFF	TGTGCCAGCAGTTTTAGGGAGCCCACCGGGGAGCTGTTTTTT
-	-	TRBV5-1	TRBJ2-1	CASSTRQSSYNEQFF	TGCGCCAGCAGCACCCGACAGAGCTCCTACAATGAGCAGTTCTTC
-	TRBD2	TRBV5-1	TRBJ2-5	CASSMSGDLLETQYF	TGCGCCAGCAGCATGAGCGGGGACCTGCTTGAGACCCAGTACTTC
few	-	TRBV9	TRBJ1-1	CASSGRTVQDTEAFF	TGTGCCAGCAGCGGAAGGACTGTTCAAGACACTGAAGCTTTCTTT
few	-	TRBV15	TRBJ2-5	CATSRDSQETQYF	TGTGCCACCAGCAGAGACAGTCAAGAGACCCAGTACTTC
-	-	TRBV2	TRBJ2-3	CASSAPDTQYF	TGTGCCAGCAGTGCTCCAGATACGCAGTATTTT
-	TRBD2	TRBV4-1	TRBJ2-5	CASSHVGVSREQETQYF	TGCGCCAGCAGCCACGTTGGGGTGTCGCGGGAGCAAGAGACCCAGTACTTC
few	-	TRBV20-1	TRBJ2-3	CSAKSPSKSTDTQYF	TGCAGTGCTAAAAGTCCTAGCAAGAGCACAGATACGCAGTATTTT
many	-	TRBV12-3/TRBV12-4	TRBJ1-5	CASSFSGSNQPQHF	TGTGCCAGCAGTTTCTCAGGGAGCAATCAGCCCCAGCATTTT
-	-	TRBV3-1	TRBJ1-1	CASSQVAGLTEAFF	TGTGCCAGCAGCCAAGTCGCCGGGCTTACTGAAGCTTTCTTT
few	TRBD1	TRBV7-9	TRBJ2-5	CASSSLGQGQETQYF	TGTGCCAGCAGCAGCCTGGGACAGGGCCAAGAGACCCAGTACTTC
few	-	TRBV6-1	TRBJ1-2	CASSESAALGGYTF	TGTGCCAGCAGTGAAAGCGCAGCATTGGGTGGCTACACCTTC
few	TRBD1	TRBV25-1	TRBJ1-2	CATGQGAGYTF	TGTGCCACGGGACAGGGGGCCGGCTACACCTTC
many	-	TRBV5-1	TRBJ2-1	CASSLTQKNEQFF	TGCGCCAGCAGCTTGACACAGAAGAATGAGCAGTTCTTC
-	-	TRBV24-1	TRBJ2-1	CATSDPGRVRNEQFF	TGTGCCACCAGTGATCCGGGCAGGGTGAGGAATGAGCAGTTCTTC
-	-	TRBV5-1	TRBJ1-2	CASSPAPGDNYGYTF	TGCGCCAGCAGCCCGGCTCCGGGAGATAACTATGGCTACACCTTC
-	-	TRBV7-3	TRBJ2-5	CASSSRGGETQYF	TGTGCCAGCAGTTCCAGGGGCGGGGAGACCCAGTACTTC
few	-	TRBV12-3/TRBV12-4	TRBJ1-2	CASSPRFSDFSLF	TGTGCCAGCAGTCCCAGGTTTTCCGACTTCTCCCTCTTC
-	TRBD2	TRBV11-2	TRBJ2-5	CASSLIAGGQETQYF	TGTGCCAGCAGCTTAATAGCGGGGGGCCAAGAGACCCAGTACTTC
many	TRBD2	TRBV24-1	TRBJ2-3	CATSDPGLAGDTQYF	TGTGCCACCAGTGACCCTGGACTAGCTGGGGATACGCAGTATTTT
-	-	TRBV10-3	TRBJ1-5	CAISEGEGRQPQHF	TGTGCCATCAGTGAGGGTGAGGGGCGGCAGCCCCAGCATTTT
-	-	TRBV29-1	TRBJ1-4	CSVGGRGNEKLFF	TGCAGCGTTGGGGGCAGGGGTAATGAAAAACTGTTTTTT
few	TRBD2	TRBV9	TRBJ2-1	CASSVDGRIDEQFF	TGTGCCAGCAGCGTAGACGGGAGGATCGATGAGCAGTTCTTC
-	-	TRBV28	TRBJ1-2	CASSLLGTTQGLRGYTF	TGTGCCAGCAGTTTGTTGGGGACGACTCAGGGATTACGAGGCTACACCTTC
many	-	TRBV5-1	TRBJ2-1	CASSLELDEQFF	TGCGCCAGCAGCTTGGAGCTTGATGAGCAGTTCTTC
-	-	TRBV2	TRBJ2-2	CASSEASATFSNTGELFF	TGTGCCAGCAGTGAAGCCTCGGCGACGTTCTCGAACACCGGGGAGCTGTTTTTT
many	-	TRBV5-1	TRBJ1-1	CASSLGGVNTEAFF	TGCGCCAGCAGCTTGGGGGGCGTGAACACTGAAGCTTTCTTT
-	-	TRBV7-3	TRBJ2-2	CASSWGPGGELFF	TGTGCCAGCAGCTGGGGCCCTGGCGGGGAGCTGTTTTTT
once	-	TRBV18	TRBJ1-5	CASSPVDSNQPQHF	TGTGCCAGCTCACCAGTGGATAGCAATCAGCCCCAGCATTTT
few	-	TRBV19	TRBJ2-2	CAGGAGPNTGELFF	TGTGCCGGAGGGGCCGGCCCGAACACCGGGGAGCTGTTTTTT
-	-	TRBV6-1	TRBJ1-5	CASYPWGRVDQPQHF	TGTGCCAGCTACCCTTGGGGGCGGGTGGATCAGCCCCAGCATTTT
-	TRBD2	TRBV9	TRBJ2-2	CASSVEAGTGELFF	TGTGCCAGCAGCGTAGAAGCGGGGACCGGGGAGCTGTTTTTT
-	-	TRBV9	TRBJ2-5	CASSVDRGSEETQYF	TGTGCCAGCAGCGTAGATAGGGGTAGTGAAGAGACCCAGTACTTC
-	TRBD1	TRBV4-1	TRBJ2-3	CASSQDTGQLVDTQYF	TGCGCCAGCAGCCAAGATACGGGACAGTTGGTAGATACGCAGTATTTT
many	-	TRBV29-1	TRBJ2-5	CSVRTVSQETQYF	TGCAGCGTTCGGACAGTATCTCAAGAGACCCAGTACTTC
-	TRBD2	TRBV12-3/TRBV12-4	TRBJ2-3	CASSYSGGSTDTQYF	TGTGCCAGCAGTTATAGCGGGGGAAGCACAGATACGCAGTATTTT
many	TRBD2	TRBV12-3/TRBV12-4	TRBJ2-3	CASSASGTTSTDTQYF	TGTGCCAGCAGTGCCTCCGGGACTACAAGCACAGATACGCAGTATTTT
few	-	TRBV5-1	TRBJ2-3	CASSTDVTSTDTQYF	TGCGCCAGCAGCACGGACGTTACTAGCACAGATACGCAGTATTTT
-	-	TRBV29-1	TRBJ1-3	CSVPTAGTVVVWNTIYF	TGCAGCGTCCCAACAGCCGGGACCGTAGTAGTTTGGAACACCATATATTTT
many	-	TRBV7-7	TRBJ1-4	CASSLCPSTATNEKLFF	TGTGCTAGCAGCTTATGCCCTAGTACAGCAACTAATGAAAAACTGTTTTTT
-	TRBD1	TRBV6-5	TRBJ2-6	CASSSRQGPALVLTF	TGTGCCAGCAGTTCCCGACAGGGTCCTGCATTGGTCCTGACTTTC
-	TRBD1	TRBV6-1	TRBJ1-3	CASRDTGVSGNTIYF	TGTGCCAGCAGGGACACAGGGGTCTCTGGAAACACCATATATTTT
many	-	TRBV27	TRBJ2-1	CASRSGYNEQFF	TGTGCCAGCAGATCAGGTTACAATGAGCAGTTCTTC
-	-	TRBV6-5	TRBJ2-3	CASSYSMVNTDTQYF	TGTGCCAGCAGTTACTCGATGGTGAACACAGATACGCAGTATTTT
-	-	TRBV20-1	TRBJ2-5	CSAREGSSYQETQYF	TGCAGTGCTAGAGAGGGCAGCAGCTACCAAGAGACCCAGTACTTC